These 11 T cell receptor beta chains were all obtained from the same sample, sequenced in a study of blood T cell repertoires in COVID-19. Using immunoSEQ multiplex PCR, the repertoire was profiled, and TCRdb retains in-frame clones only, with some absent. This table holds about 82,000 clones, about 85% found once. Sequences were obtained from peripheral blood. All receptors come from a man at least 80 years old with active or convalescent COVID-19.

The chain combines TRBV5-1 with TRBJ1-5, with 9 positions matching TRBD1. CDR3 length: 16 residues. V trimming: 5 bases; J trimming: 2 bases; junction bases outside the gene matches: 8. Looked up from germline, CDR1 is SGHRS and CDR2 is YFSETQ. CDR3: CASSFGDREGNQPQHF. CDR3 bases: TGCGCCAGCAGTTTTGGGGACAGGGAGGGCAATCAGCCCCAGCATTTT.

The V gene is TRBV30, the J gene TRBJ1-1; D may be TRBD1 (5 bases). The germline V gene encodes CDR1 GTSNPN and CDR2 SVGIG (reference sequence). Trimming stripped 2 bases from V and 4 bases from J, with 23 bases between. The CDR3 has 17 residues. The CDR3 coding sequence is TGTGCCTGGAGTATGTCTGGAGTTTCGGGGGTTGGCACTGAAGCTTTCTTT. This codes for CAWSMSGVSGVGTEAFF. Using reference TRBV30 and TRBJ1-1 for the parts outside the CDR3, the full variable domain is SQTIHQWPATLVQPVGSPLSLECTVEGTSNPNLYWYRQAAGRGLQLLFYSVGIGQISSEVPQNLSASRPQDRQFILSSKKLLLSDSGFYLCAWSMSGVSGVGTEAFFGQGTRLTVV.

The chain employs TRBV29-1 and TRBJ1-1; perhaps TRBD1 as D (6 bases). The germline CDR1 and CDR2 sequences are SQVTM and ANQGSEA. The CDR3 spans 15 residues. Trimming shortened V by 4 bases and J by 4 bases, and 19 bases separated the two germline ends. The CDR3 region is CSVGRRGGSGTEAFF. The CDR3 DNA is TGCAGCGTTGGCCGTCGCGGGGGCTCTGGCACTGAAGCTTTCTTT.

The chain employs TRBV5-1 and TRBJ2-1, with TRBD2 as a possible D gene (6 bases). V was clipped by 6 bases and J by 8 bases, with 18 bases between them. The CDR3 is 14 amino acids. In germline, CDR1 is SGHRS, CDR2 YFSETQ. As DNA, the CDR3 is TGCGCCAGCACAGAGGGACTGGAGGAGGATGAGCAGTTCTTC. Protein: CASTEGLEEDEQFF.

V and J are TRBV5-4 and TRBJ1-1, with D possibly TRBD1 on 6 matching bases. CDR3 length equals 13 residues. Germline CDR1 SGHNT, CDR2 YYREEE (reference sequence). The germline V and J ends were trimmed by 4 bases and 8 bases, with 15 bases remaining between them. The CDR3 DNA follows: TGTGCCAGCAGCCTCACCGGGACACCAGAAGCTTTCTTT. Translation: CASSLTGTPEAFF.

The V and J genes are TRBV19 and TRBJ1-2; D gene uncertain. CDR3 length: 15 residues. Germline-derived CDR1 and CDR2 are LNHDA and SQIVND (reference sequence). The V gene lost 0 bases and the J gene lost 8 bases, with 16 bases spanning the gap. The CDR3 DNA is TGTGCCAGTAGTATAGATTTAACCCCGGGTTACGGCTACACCTTC. This sequence encodes CASSIDLTPGYGYTF.

The V and J genes are TRBV25-1 and TRBJ2-1; a weak D match, TRBD2 (6 bases). The V gene lost 6 bases and the J gene lost 0 bases, with 12 bases spanning the gap. The CDR3 sequence is 15 residues long. Germline assignment: CDR1 MGHDK and CDR2 SYGVNS. This chain's CDR3 is CASRGGTHSYNEQFF. The CDR3 DNA is TGTGCCAGCAGAGGCGGGACCCACTCCTACAATGAGCAGTTCTTC.

The chain couples TRBV27 to TRBJ2-2; 12 bases line up with TRBD1. This CDR3 is 19 amino acids long. The junction had 11 bases not matched to a gene; V was cut back by 6 bases and J by 0 bases. Germline lookup yields CDR1 MNHEY and CDR2 SMNVEV (reference sequence). CDR3 bases: TGTGCCAGCAGGACCTCGCCGGGACAGGGGGCGCCGAACACCGGGGAGCTGTTTTTT. Its translation is CASRTSPGQGAPNTGELFF.

The chain uses TRBV7-2 and TRBJ2-3; D may be TRBD2 (5 bases). Germline-derived CDR1 and CDR2 are SGHTA and FQGNSA. This CDR3 is 16 amino acids long. Between the trimmed V and J ends, which lost 5 bases and 2 bases, there was a span of 17 bases. CDR3 in DNA: TGTGCCAGCAGCAAAAGACGGACTGCTAACACAGATACGCAGTATTTT. Translating it yields CASSKRRTANTDTQYF.

This clone was found a few times. The chain employs TRBV28 and TRBJ1-5; the match to TRBD1 covers 7 bases. The CDR3 contains 15 residues. The germline CDR1 and CDR2 sequences are MDHEN and SYDVKM. Trimming took 5 bases from V and 7 from J; bases not matched to a gene: 11. CDR3 loop: CASSPAGGGRQPQHF. The CDR3 nucleotides are TGTGCCAGCAGTCCCGCAGGAGGGGGCCGGCAGCCCCAGCATTTT.

The genes are TRBV2 and TRBJ1-2; 7 nucleotides match TRBD1. The CDR3 length is 15 residues. The V segment lost 4 bases and the J segment 4 bases; nucleotides outside the gene matches: 9. Germline CDR1 is SNHLY and CDR2 is FYNNEI. CDR3 DNA: TGTGCCAGCAGTGCCGTAAGGGCAGGGGGCTATGGCTACACCTTC. Its translation: CASSAVRAGGYGYTF.